The rows below give T cell receptor beta chains drawn from one sample of a study of CD8+CD57+ T cells in acquired aplastic anemia. Via MiXCR, TCRdb re-called the reads, giving one row per CDR3 protein. The sample holds fewer than 250,000 distinct CDR3 sequences; roughly 50% are singletons and the top ten take about 20%. The sample taken for sequencing was sorted CD4+, CD8+, or CD8+CD57+ T cells (not recorded which) from PBMCs. The receptors stem from a human donor with aplastic anemia. Each CDR3 is given with its conserved first and last residue. A D gene is named only where the DNA matches it firmly. Expanded clones get a size class; other rows say once, few or many, or leave the size out.

clone_size: many; j_call: TRBJ2-1; d_call: TRBD2; v_call: TRBV9; cdr3_aa: CASSVETSGAQQFF; cdr3_nt: TGTGCCAGCAGCGTAGAGACTAGCGGGGCTCAGCAGTTCTTC
clone_size: -; j_call: TRBJ2-7; d_call: TRBD1; v_call: TRBV7-2; cdr3_aa: CASSSTPGQGPYEQYF; cdr3_nt: TGTGCCAGCAGCTCAACACCGGGACAGGGTCCCTACGAGCAGTACTTC
clone_size: -; j_call: TRBJ2-7; d_call: TRBD1; v_call: TRBV15; cdr3_aa: CATSRDHSGQFTARTGEQYF; cdr3_nt: TGTGCCACCAGCAGAGATCACTCGGGACAGTTTACAGCCCGGACGGGAGAGCAGTACTTC
clone_size: many; j_call: TRBJ1-5; d_call: -; v_call: TRBV20-1; cdr3_aa: CSARGHVDRSPQHF; cdr3_nt: TGCAGTGCTAGAGGCCATGTCGACAGGTCACCCCAGCATTTT
clone_size: -; j_call: TRBJ1-1; d_call: -; v_call: TRBV10-2; cdr3_aa: CATRNRVLLSMNTEAFF; cdr3_nt: TGCGCCACCCGGAACAGGGTCTTGCTGTCCATGAACACTGAAGCTTTCTTT
clone_size: few; j_call: TRBJ1-1; d_call: -; v_call: TRBV7-9; cdr3_aa: CASSLAQGNTEAFF; cdr3_nt: TGTGCCAGCAGCTTAGCGCAGGGGAACACTGAAGCTTTCTTT
clone_size: -; j_call: TRBJ2-7; d_call: -; v_call: TRBV12-3/TRBV12-4; cdr3_aa: CASSLDWGTPSASYYEQYF; cdr3_nt: TGTGCCAGCAGCCTCGATTGGGGGACACCCTCCGCCAGTTACTACGAGCAGTACTTC
clone_size: many; j_call: TRBJ1-5; d_call: TRBD1; v_call: TRBV7-8; cdr3_aa: CASSFRGDQPQHF; cdr3_nt: TGTGCCAGCAGCTTCAGGGGGGATCAGCCCCAGCATTTT
clone_size: once; j_call: TRBJ2-7; d_call: -; v_call: TRBV20-1; cdr3_aa: CSLEGFRSYEQYF; cdr3_nt: TGCAGCTTAGAAGGATTCCGTTCCTACGAGCAGTACTTC
clone_size: -; j_call: TRBJ1-2; d_call: TRBD1; v_call: TRBV7-2; cdr3_aa: CASSKSPGTGAYGYTF; cdr3_nt: TGTGCCAGCAGCAAAAGTCCCGGGACAGGGGCGTATGGCTACACCTTC
clone_size: many; j_call: TRBJ1-5; d_call: -; v_call: TRBV27; cdr3_aa: CASSLGRDSNQPQHF; cdr3_nt: TGTGCCAGCAGTTTGGGCAGGGATAGCAATCAGCCCCAGCATTTT